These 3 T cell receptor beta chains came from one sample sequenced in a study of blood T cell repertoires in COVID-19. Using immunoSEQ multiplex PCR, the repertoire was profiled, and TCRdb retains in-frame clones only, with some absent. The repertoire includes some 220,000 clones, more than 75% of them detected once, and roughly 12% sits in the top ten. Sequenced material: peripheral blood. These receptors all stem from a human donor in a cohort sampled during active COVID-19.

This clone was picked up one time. CDR3 sequence: CASRVQAMNTEAFF. The CDR3 DNA follows: TGTGCCAGTAGGGTACAGGCGATGAACACTGAAGCTTTCTTT. J is TRBJ1-1 and V is TRBV19; TRBD1 is a possible D gene (5 bases). V was shortened by 6 bases and J by 0 bases, with 11 bases between the two germline ends. CDR3 length: 14 amino acids. CDR1 and CDR2 from the germline V gene are LNHDA and SQIVND (reference sequence).

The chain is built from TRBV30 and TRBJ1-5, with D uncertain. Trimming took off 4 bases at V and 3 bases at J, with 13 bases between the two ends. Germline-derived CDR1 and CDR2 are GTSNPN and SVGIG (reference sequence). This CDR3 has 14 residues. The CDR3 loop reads CAWTSGSHNQPQHF. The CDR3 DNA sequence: TGTGCCTGGACGTCCGGGTCCCACAATCAGCCCCAGCATTTT.

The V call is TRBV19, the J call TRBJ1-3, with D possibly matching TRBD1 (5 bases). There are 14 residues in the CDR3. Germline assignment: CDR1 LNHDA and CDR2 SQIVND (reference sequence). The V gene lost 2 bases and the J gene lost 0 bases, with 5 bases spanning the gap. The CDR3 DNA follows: TGTGCCAGTAGTATAAGGGGCTCTGGAAACACCATATATTTT. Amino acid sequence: CASSIRGSGNTIYF.